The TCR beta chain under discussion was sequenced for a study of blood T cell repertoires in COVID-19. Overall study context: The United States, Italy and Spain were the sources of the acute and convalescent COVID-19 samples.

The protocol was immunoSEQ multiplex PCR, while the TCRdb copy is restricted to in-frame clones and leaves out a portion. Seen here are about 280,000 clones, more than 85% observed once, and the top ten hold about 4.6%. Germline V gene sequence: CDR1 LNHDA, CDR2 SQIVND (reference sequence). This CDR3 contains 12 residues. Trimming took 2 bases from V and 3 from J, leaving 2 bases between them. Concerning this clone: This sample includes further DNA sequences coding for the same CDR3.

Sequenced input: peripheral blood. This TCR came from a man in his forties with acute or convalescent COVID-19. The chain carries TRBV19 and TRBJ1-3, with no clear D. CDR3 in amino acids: CASSILGNTIYF. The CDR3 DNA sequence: TGTGCCAGTAGTATACTTGGAAACACCATATATTTT. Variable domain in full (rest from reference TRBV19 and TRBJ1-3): DGGITQSPKYLFRKEGQNVTLSCEQNLNHDAMYWYRQDPGQGLRLIYYSQIVNDFQKGDIAEGYSVSREKKESFPLTVTSAQKNPTAFYLCASSILGNTIYFGEGSWLTVV.